The T cell receptor (beta chain) described here comes from a study of cytomegalovirus exposure and HLA in healthy donors. Assay: immunoSEQ multiplex PCR; the TCRdb copy retains only in-frame clones and omits some. Found here are a few hundred thousand clones, roughly 89% of them singletons; the top ten hold under 0.45%. V was cut by 6 bases and J by 5 bases, with 13 bases left in between. This CDR3 has 13 residues. In germline, CDR1 is MNHEY, CDR2 SMNVEV (reference sequence). The source of this sequence is a young woman in good health and CMV-seronegative. The chain carries TRBV27 and TRBJ1-1; D is unclear. Sequenced: PBMCs. The CDR3 loop is CASRSLEMTEAFF. As DNA, the CDR3 is TGTGCCAGCAGATCATTAGAGATGACTGAAGCTTTCTTT.